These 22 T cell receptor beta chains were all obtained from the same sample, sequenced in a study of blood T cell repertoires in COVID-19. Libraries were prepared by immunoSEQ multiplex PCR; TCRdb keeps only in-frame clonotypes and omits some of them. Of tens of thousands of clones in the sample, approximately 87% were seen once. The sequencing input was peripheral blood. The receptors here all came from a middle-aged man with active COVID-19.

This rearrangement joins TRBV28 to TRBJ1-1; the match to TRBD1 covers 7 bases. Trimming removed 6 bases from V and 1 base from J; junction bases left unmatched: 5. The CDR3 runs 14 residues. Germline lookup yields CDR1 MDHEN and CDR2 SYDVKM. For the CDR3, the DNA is TGTGCCAGCAGCCAAGGGGGCGCGAACACTGAAGCTTTCTTT. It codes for CASSQGGANTEAFF.

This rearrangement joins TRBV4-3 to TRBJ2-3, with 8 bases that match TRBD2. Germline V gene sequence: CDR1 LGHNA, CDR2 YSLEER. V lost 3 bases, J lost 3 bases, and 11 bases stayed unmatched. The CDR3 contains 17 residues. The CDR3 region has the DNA TGCGCCAGCAGCCAGGATCCCGCGGGGGGAGGGACAGATACGCAGTATTTT. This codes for CASSQDPAGGGTDTQYF.

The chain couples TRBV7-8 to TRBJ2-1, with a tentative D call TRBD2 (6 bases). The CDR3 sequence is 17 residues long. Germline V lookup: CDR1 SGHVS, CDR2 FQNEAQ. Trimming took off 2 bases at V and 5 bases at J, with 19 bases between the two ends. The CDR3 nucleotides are TGTGCCAGCAGCTTAAGTTTTGCTAGCGAATATAACAATGAGCAGTTCTTC. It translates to CASSLSFASEYNNEQFF.

The CDR3 nucleotides are TGTGCCAGCAGTATCTACCGGGACAGCTACAATGAGCAGTTCTTC. This sequence encodes CASSIYRDSYNEQFF. The chain carries TRBV28 and TRBJ2-1; 7 nucleotides line up with TRBD1. CDR3 length: 15 amino acids. Unmatched junction bases numbered 7, after V lost 5 bases and J lost 3 bases. Germline values: CDR1 MDHEN, CDR2 SYDVKM.

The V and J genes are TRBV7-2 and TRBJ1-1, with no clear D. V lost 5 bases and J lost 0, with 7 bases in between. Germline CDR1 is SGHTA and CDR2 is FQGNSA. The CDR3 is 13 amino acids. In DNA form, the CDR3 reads TGTGCCAGCAGCCCACAGTTGAACACTGAAGCTTTCTTT. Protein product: CASSPQLNTEAFF.

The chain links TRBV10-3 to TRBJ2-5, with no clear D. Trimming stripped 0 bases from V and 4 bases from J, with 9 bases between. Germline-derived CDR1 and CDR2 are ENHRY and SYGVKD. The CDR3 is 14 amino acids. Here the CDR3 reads CAISESGSPETQYF. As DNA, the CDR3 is TGTGCCATCAGTGAGTCGGGCAGCCCAGAGACCCAGTACTTC.

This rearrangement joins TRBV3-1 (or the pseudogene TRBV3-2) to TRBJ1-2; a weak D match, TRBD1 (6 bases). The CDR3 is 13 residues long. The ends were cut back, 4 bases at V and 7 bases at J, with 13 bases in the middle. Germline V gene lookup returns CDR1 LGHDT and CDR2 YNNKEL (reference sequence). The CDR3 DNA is TGTGCCAGCAGCCGAAACAGGGCTGGTGGCTACACCTTC. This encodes CASSRNRAGGYTF.

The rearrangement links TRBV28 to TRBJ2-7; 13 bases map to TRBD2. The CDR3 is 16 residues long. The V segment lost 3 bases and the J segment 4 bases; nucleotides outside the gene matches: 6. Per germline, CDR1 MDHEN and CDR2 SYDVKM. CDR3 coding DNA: TGTGCCAGCAGTTTCCCCGGACTAGCGGGAGTGTACGAGCAGTACTTC. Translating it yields CASSFPGLAGVYEQYF.

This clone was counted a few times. The CDR3 nucleotides are TGTGCCAGCAGTTGGGACAGGGGGACGAATTCACCCCTCCACTTT. This sequence encodes CASSWDRGTNSPLHF. V gene TRBV27 combines with J gene TRBJ1-6, with TRBD1 matching 11 bases. CDR3 length equals 15 residues. V lost 4 bases to trimming and J lost 7 bases; unmatched junction nucleotides: 3. Germline assignment: CDR1 MNHEY and CDR2 SMNVEV (reference sequence).

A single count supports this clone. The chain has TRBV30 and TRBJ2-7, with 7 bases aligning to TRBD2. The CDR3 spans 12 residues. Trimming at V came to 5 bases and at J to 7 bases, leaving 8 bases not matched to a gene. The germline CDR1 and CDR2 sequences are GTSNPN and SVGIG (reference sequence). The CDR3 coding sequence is TGTGCCTGGTCCCTAGCGGCGGGTGAGCAGTACTTC. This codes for CAWSLAAGEQYF.

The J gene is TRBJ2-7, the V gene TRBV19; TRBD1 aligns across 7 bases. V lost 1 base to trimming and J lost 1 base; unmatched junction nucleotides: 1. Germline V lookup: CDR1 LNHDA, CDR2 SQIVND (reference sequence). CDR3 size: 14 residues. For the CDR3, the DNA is TGTGCCAGTAGTATAGGGGACAGTTCCTACGAGCAGTACTTC. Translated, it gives CASSIGDSSYEQYF.

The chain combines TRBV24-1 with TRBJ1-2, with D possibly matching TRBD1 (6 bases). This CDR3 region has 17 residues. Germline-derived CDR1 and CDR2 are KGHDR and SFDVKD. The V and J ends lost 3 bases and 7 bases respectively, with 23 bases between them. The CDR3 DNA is TGTGCCACCAGTGATAATGGTATGGGGGCGAGATCGTCTGGCTACACCTTC. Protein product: CATSDNGMGARSSGYTF.

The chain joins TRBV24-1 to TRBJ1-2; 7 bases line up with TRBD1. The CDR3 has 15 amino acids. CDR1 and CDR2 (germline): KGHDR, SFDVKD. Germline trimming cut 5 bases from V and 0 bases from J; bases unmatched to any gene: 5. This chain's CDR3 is CATSGPGQPNYGYTF. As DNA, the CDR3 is TGTGCCACCAGTGGGCCGGGACAGCCTAACTATGGCTACACCTTC.

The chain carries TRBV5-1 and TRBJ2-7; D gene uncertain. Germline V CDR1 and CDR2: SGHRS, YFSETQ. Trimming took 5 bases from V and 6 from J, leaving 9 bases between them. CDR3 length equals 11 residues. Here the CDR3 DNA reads TGCGCCAGCAGACTATACCCCGAGCAGTACTTC. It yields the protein CASRLYPEQYF.

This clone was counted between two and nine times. For the CDR3, the DNA is TGCGCCAGCAGCTTGGTGGTAGCCCCCTACGAGCAGTACTTC. It encodes CASSLVVAPYEQYF. This chain links TRBV5-1 with TRBJ2-7; D is unresolved. Germline CDR1 is SGHRS and CDR2 is YFSETQ. This CDR3 has 14 amino acids. V was shortened by 0 bases and J by 2 bases, with 9 bases between the two germline ends.

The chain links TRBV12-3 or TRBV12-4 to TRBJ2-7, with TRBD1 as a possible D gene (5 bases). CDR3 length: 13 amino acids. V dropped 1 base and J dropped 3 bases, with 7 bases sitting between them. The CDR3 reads CASSLGQIYEQYF. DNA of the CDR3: TGTGCCAGCAGTTTAGGACAGATCTACGAGCAGTACTTC.

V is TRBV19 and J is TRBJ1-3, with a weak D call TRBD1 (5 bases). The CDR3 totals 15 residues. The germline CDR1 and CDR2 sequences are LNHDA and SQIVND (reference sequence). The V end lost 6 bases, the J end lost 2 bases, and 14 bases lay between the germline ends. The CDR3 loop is CASRRGPSAGNTIYF. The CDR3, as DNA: TGTGCCAGTAGGCGGGGACCGAGCGCTGGAAACACCATATATTTT.

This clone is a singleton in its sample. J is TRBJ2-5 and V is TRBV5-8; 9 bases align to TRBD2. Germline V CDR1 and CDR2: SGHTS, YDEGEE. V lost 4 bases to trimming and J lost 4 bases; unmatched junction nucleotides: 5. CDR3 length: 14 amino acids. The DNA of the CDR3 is TGTGCCAGCAGCCCAGGGACTAGCACAGAGACCCAGTACTTC. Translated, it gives CASSPGTSTETQYF.

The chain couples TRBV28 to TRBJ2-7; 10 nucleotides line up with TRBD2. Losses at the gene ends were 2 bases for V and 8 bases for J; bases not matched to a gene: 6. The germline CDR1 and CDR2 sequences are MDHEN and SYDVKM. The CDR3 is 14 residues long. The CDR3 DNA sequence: TGTGCCAGCAGTTTAGGGTCAGCGGGGGGGCAGCAGTACTTC. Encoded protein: CASSLGSAGGQQYF. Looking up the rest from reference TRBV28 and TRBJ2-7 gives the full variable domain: DVKVTQSSRYLVKRTGEKVFLECVQDMDHENMFWYRQDPGLGLRLIYFSYDVKMKEKGDIPEGYSVSREKKERFSLILESASTNQTSMYLCASSLGSAGGQQYFGPGTRLTVT.

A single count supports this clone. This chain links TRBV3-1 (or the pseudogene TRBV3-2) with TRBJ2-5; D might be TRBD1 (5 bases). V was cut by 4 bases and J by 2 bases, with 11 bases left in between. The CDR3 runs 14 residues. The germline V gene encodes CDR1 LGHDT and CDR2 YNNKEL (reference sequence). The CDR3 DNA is TGTGCCAGCAGCCTCATGGGGCGGCAAGAGACCCAGTACTTC. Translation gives CASSLMGRQETQYF.

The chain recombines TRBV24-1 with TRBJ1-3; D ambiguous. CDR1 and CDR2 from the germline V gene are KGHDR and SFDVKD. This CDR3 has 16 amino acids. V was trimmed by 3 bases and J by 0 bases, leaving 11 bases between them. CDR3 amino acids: CATSDTDEGSGNTIYF. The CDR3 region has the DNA TGTGCCACCAGTGATACTGATGAGGGCTCTGGAAACACCATATATTTT.

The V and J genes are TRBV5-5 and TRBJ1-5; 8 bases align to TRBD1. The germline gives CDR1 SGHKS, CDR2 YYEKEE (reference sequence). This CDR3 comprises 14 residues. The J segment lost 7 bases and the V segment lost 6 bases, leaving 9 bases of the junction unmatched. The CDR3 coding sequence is TGTGCCAGCACCGCCGGGACAGGTGAACAGCCCCAGCATTTT. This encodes CASTAGTGEQPQHF.